One and the same sample provided the 30 T cell receptor beta chains below, sequenced in a study of cytomegalovirus exposure and HLA in healthy donors. Primers: 60 Vbeta forward and 13 Jbeta reverse. Clones were read by immunoSEQ multiplex PCR, and TCRdb kept only the in-frame ones, dropping some. The repertoire holds over 70,000 clones, with 74% as singletons. The sequenced sample consisted of PBMCs. Source of these receptors: a human donor in good health.

The rearrangement uses TRBV5-1 and TRBJ2-7; D might be TRBD2 (7 bases). From germline, CDR1 is SGHRS and CDR2 YFSETQ. Trimming stripped 0 bases from V and 4 bases from J, with 11 bases between. This CDR3 comprises 14 residues. The chain's CDR3 is CASSLAGGVYEQYF. The CDR3 region has the DNA TGCGCCAGCAGCTTGGCGGGGGGCGTATACGAGCAGTACTTC.

J is TRBJ1-1 and V is TRBV7-3, with D perhaps matching TRBD1 (5 bases). CDR1 SGHTA and CDR2 FQGTGA come from the germline V gene. This CDR3 region has 14 residues. Trimming removed 1 base from V and 5 bases from J, with 11 bases in between. The CDR3 here is CASSLRGRETEAFF. DNA of the CDR3: TGTGCCAGCAGCTTAAGGGGGAGGGAAACTGAAGCTTTCTTT.

A few counts support this clone. This chain uses TRBV5-4 with TRBJ1-1, with D possibly TRBD1 on 6 matching bases. The CDR3 is made up of 14 amino acids. The germline V gene encodes CDR1 SGHNT and CDR2 YYREEE (reference sequence). Trimming took 3 bases from V and 0 from J, leaving 9 bases between them. The CDR3 bases are TGTGCCAGCAGCTCGGACAGACTGAACACTGAAGCTTTCTTT. Translation: CASSSDRLNTEAFF.

The chain uses TRBV30 and TRBJ2-2; D may be TRBD1 (6 bases). Trimming removed 2 bases at V and 4 bases at J, with 11 bases between. Germline V lookup: CDR1 GTSNPN, CDR2 SVGIG (reference sequence). The CDR3 extends over 14 amino acids. In DNA, the CDR3 is TGTGCCTGGAGTCCAGACAGGATCACCGGGGAGCTGTTTTTT. As protein: CAWSPDRITGELFF. Variable domain in full (rest from reference TRBV30 and TRBJ2-2): SQTIHQWPATLVQPVGSPLSLECTVEGTSNPNLYWYRQAAGRGLQLLFYSVGIGQISSEVPQNLSASRPQDRQFILSSKKLLLSDSGFYLCAWSPDRITGELFFGEGSRLTVL.

This clone was seen once. J is TRBJ2-1 and V is TRBV29-1, with D tentatively TRBD2 (6 bases). In germline, CDR1 is SQVTM, CDR2 ANQGSEA. This CDR3 contains 13 residues. With 3 bases removed from V and 9 bases from J, the gap between germline ends came to 15 bases. For the CDR3, the DNA is TGCAGCGTTGAGGAGGGGAACCTCGGTGAGCAGTTCTTC. As protein: CSVEEGNLGEQFF.

This clone was counted only a few times. The J gene is TRBJ1-1, the V gene TRBV5-1; perhaps TRBD1 as D (6 bases). Per germline, CDR1 SGHRS and CDR2 YFSETQ. Trimming pared 2 bases from V and 3 bases from J, leaving 11 bases between. This CDR3 spans 14 amino acids. The CDR3 is CASSFRGEDTEAFF. The CDR3 DNA sequence: TGCGCCAGCAGCTTCAGGGGTGAGGACACTGAAGCTTTCTTT.

The rearrangement uses TRBV15 and TRBJ2-7; a possible D gene is TRBD1 (6 bases). With 0 bases removed from V and 9 bases from J, the gap between germline ends came to 15 bases. In germline, CDR1 is LNHNV, CDR2 YYDKDF (reference sequence). This CDR3 contains 14 residues. Here the CDR3 DNA reads TGTGCCACCAGCAGAGAACAGGGTTCTAAGCGGCAGTACTTC. Encoded protein: CATSREQGSKRQYF.

CDR3 DNA: TGCAGCGTTGAAGATCTGGGGAGGGAGGGACGAAACACCGGGGAGCTGTTTTTT. This codes for CSVEDLGREGRNTGELFF. V and J are TRBV29-1 and TRBJ2-2; 7 nucleotides line up with TRBD2. The germline CDR1 and CDR2 sequences are SQVTM and ANQGSEA. Unmatched junction bases numbered 12, after V lost 0 bases and J lost 2 bases. CDR3 length: 18 residues.

The rearrangement links TRBV6-1 to TRBJ2-5; 7 bases agree with TRBD2. This CDR3 has 15 residues. Germline V gene data show CDR1 as MNHNS and CDR2 as SASEGT. The V and J ends lost 6 bases and 5 bases, in that order; junction bases with no gene match: 12. The CDR3 is CASRARLAERETQYF. Here the CDR3 DNA reads TGTGCCAGCAGGGCCCGACTAGCAGAAAGGGAGACCCAGTACTTC.

The chain has TRBV21-1 and TRBJ1-2. TRBV21-1 is annotated as a pseudogene. The CDR3 is made up of 14 amino acids. The CDR3 region has the DNA TGTGCCAGCAGCAACGCCCTTATGTGTCGGGGCTACACCTTC. Encoded protein: CASSNALMCRGYTF.

The rearrangement links TRBV18 to TRBJ2-1, with TRBD2 matching 10 bases. Germline values: CDR1 KGHSH, CDR2 LQKENI. The trim removed 2 bases at V and 6 bases at J, leaving 10 bases unmatched. The CDR3 contains 17 residues. CDR3 residues: CASSPDLSGRVVNEQFF. The CDR3 bases are TGTGCCAGCTCACCAGATTTGAGCGGGAGGGTTGTCAATGAGCAGTTCTTC.

This rearrangement joins TRBV28 to TRBJ2-5, with a tentative D call TRBD2 (6 bases). The germline V gene has CDR1 MDHEN and CDR2 SYDVKM. The CDR3 is made up of 13 amino acids. Trimming took off 10 bases at V and 5 bases at J, with 17 bases between the two ends. CDR3 nucleotide sequence: TGTGCCACCACCCGGGAGAGTCGGGAGACCCAGTACTTC. This codes for CATTRESRETQYF.

The V gene is TRBV6-1, the J gene TRBJ2-7; 12 nucleotides align to TRBD2. With 3 bases clipped from V and 4 bases from J, the junction kept 7 bases outside the gene matches. The CDR3 sequence is 16 residues long. Germline CDR1 is MNHNS and CDR2 is SASEGT. The CDR3 loop reads CASSDRASGRAYEQYF. The CDR3 DNA sequence: TGTGCCAGCAGTGATAGAGCTAGCGGGAGGGCGTACGAGCAGTACTTC.

This clone is a singleton in its sample. The chain joins TRBV4-2 to TRBJ1-1; TRBD1 aligns across 8 bases. The CDR3 has 14 amino acids. The germline CDR1 and CDR2 sequences are LGHNA and YNFKEQ. Losses at the gene ends were 5 bases for V and 3 bases for J; bases not matched to a gene: 5. The CDR3 DNA sequence: TGTGCCAGCAGCTACGGACAGGGCGACACTGAAGCTTTCTTT. Its translation: CASSYGQGDTEAFF.

V usage is TRBV10-1 and J usage is TRBJ2-7, with 11 bases identical to TRBD2. Germline V gene lookup returns CDR1 WNHNN and CDR2 SYGVQD (reference sequence). Trimming at V came to 3 bases and at J to 7 bases, leaving 11 bases not matched to a gene. This CDR3 spans 16 amino acids. CDR3 nucleotide sequence: TGCGCCAGCAGTGACCCCGGGCTAGCGGGAGGAAGTGAGCAGTACTTC. Translated: CASSDPGLAGGSEQYF.

The chain uses TRBV5-1 and TRBJ2-7; weak D call: TRBD1 (5 bases). The V gene lost 1 base and the J gene lost 2 bases, with 10 bases spanning the gap. The CDR3 loop spans 14 amino acids. Looked up from germline, CDR1 is SGHRS and CDR2 is YFSETQ. CDR3 sequence (DNA): TGCGCCAGCAGCTTGAGGCAGGACACCTACGAGCAGTACTTC. Translated, it gives CASSLRQDTYEQYF.

As for this clone: Other nucleotide sequences from this sample produce the same CDR3. V gene TRBV28 combines with J gene TRBJ1-1, with 10 bases fitting TRBD1. Germline assignment: CDR1 MDHEN and CDR2 SYDVKM. The CDR3 has 14 amino acids. V shed 5 bases and J 7 bases; nucleotides not matched to a gene: 7. The CDR3 here is CASSLPGQGSEAFF. CDR3 sequence (DNA): TGTGCCAGCAGTCTCCCGGGACAGGGGAGTGAAGCTTTCTTT.

J is TRBJ1-2 and V is TRBV7-2, with 7 bases fitting TRBD1. This CDR3 spans 16 amino acids. Germline V gene lookup returns CDR1 SGHTA and CDR2 FQGNSA. J lost 5 bases, V lost 4 bases, and 13 bases had no gene match. The DNA of the CDR3 is TGTGCCAGCAGCTCCCCCCGAGTCGACAGGGCGTATGGCTACACCTTC. This gives the protein CASSSPRVDRAYGYTF.

The chain uses TRBV5-1 and TRBJ2-3; D not certain. The CDR3 length is 13 residues. Deletions cut 2 bases from V and 1 base from J, with 5 bases between. Germline CDR1 SGHRS, CDR2 YFSETQ. The CDR3 nucleotides are TGCGCCAGCAGCTTTCCAGGCACAGATACGCAGTATTTT. As protein: CASSFPGTDTQYF.

The chain joins TRBV9 to TRBJ1-1; 9 bases map to TRBD1. From germline, CDR1 is SGDLS and CDR2 YYNGEE. The V segment lost 4 bases and the J segment 2 bases; nucleotides outside the gene matches: 6. This CDR3 has 15 amino acids. CDR3 region: CASSQEGQGNTEAFF. The CDR3 DNA reads as TGTGCCAGCAGCCAAGAGGGACAGGGAAACACTGAAGCTTTCTTT.

This clone was counted only a few times. The chain employs TRBV6-5 and TRBJ2-5; D may be TRBD2 (5 bases). The germline gives CDR1 MNHEY, CDR2 SVGAGI. V was cut by 4 bases and J by 4 bases, with 16 bases left in between. This CDR3 has 15 amino acids. This CDR3 is CASSFRTSSGETQYF. The CDR3 region has the DNA TGTGCCAGCAGTTTTCGGACTTCGAGCGGAGAGACCCAGTACTTC.

The rearrangement links TRBV7-9 to TRBJ2-7, with D possibly matching TRBD1 (6 bases). CDR1 and CDR2 from the germline V gene are SEHNR and FQNEAQ (reference sequence). V was shortened by 1 base and J by 0 bases, with 16 bases between the two germline ends. The CDR3 spans 17 residues. CDR3 DNA: TGTGCCAGCAGCTTAGAGGGTTGGGGGCTTGCCTCCTACGAGCAGTACTTC. The encoded protein is CASSLEGWGLASYEQYF.

The chain has TRBV14 and TRBJ2-1; 11 nucleotides match TRBD2. Germline lookup yields CDR1 SGHDN and CDR2 FVKESK. The CDR3 is 18 residues long. V shed 0 bases and J 5 bases; nucleotides not matched to a gene: 9. The CDR3 DNA follows: TGTGCCAGCAGCCAAGATCCCCCGGGACTAGCGGCAGACAATGAGCAGTTCTTC. Its protein is CASSQDPPGLAADNEQFF.

The V gene is TRBV30, the J gene TRBJ1-5, with 8 bases fitting TRBD1. This CDR3 contains 17 residues. V lost 0 bases to trimming and J lost 0 bases; unmatched junction nucleotides: 7. Germline CDR1 and CDR2: GTSNPN and SVGIG (reference sequence). CDR3 bases: TGTGCCTGGAGTGTAGACAGGGGCCCTTTTAGCAATCAGCCCCAGCATTTT. It is translated as CAWSVDRGPFSNQPQHF.

This clone was counted once. CDR3 amino acids: CSVPGQGLINNEQFF. The CDR3 DNA is TGCAGCGTACCCGGACAGGGACTGATAAACAATGAGCAGTTCTTC. V is TRBV29-1 and J is TRBJ2-1, with TRBD1 matching 8 bases. The CDR3 is 15 residues long. Germline CDR1 SQVTM, CDR2 ANQGSEA. V dropped 6 bases and J dropped 5; count of bases not matched to a gene: 12.

J is TRBJ2-7 and V is TRBV13; D unclear. V lost 0 bases, J lost 13 bases, and 13 bases lay in between. Germline values: CDR1 PRHDT, CDR2 FYEKMQ (reference sequence). The CDR3 runs to 12 residues. The chain's CDR3 is CASSLGLTAPYF. CDR3 DNA: TGTGCCAGCAGCTTAGGCCTAACTGCACCTTACTTC.

Here the CDR3 DNA reads TGTGCCAGTACCCCTTCCCCCACCGGTTTACCAAACATTCAGTACTTC. Amino acids: CASTPSPTGLPNIQYF. The rearrangement links TRBV19 to TRBJ2-4; no reliable D call. Deletions cut 7 bases from V and 6 bases from J, with 22 bases between. The length of the CDR3 is 16 residues. Per the germline V gene, CDR1 is LNHDA and CDR2 is SQIVND (reference sequence).

The chain couples TRBV6-4 to TRBJ2-5, with D possibly TRBD1 on 5 matching bases. The V end was cut by 5 bases, the J end by 2 bases, with 12 bases between. The CDR3 is 14 amino acids. Looked up from germline, CDR1 is MRHNA and CDR2 is SNTAGT. The CDR3 nucleotides are TGTGCCAGCAGTTCCCCCCAGGGTCAAGAGACCCAGTACTTC. Amino acids: CASSSPQGQETQYF.

J is TRBJ2-3 and V is TRBV28; perhaps TRBD2 as D (6 bases). V was trimmed by 5 bases and J by 2 bases, leaving 26 bases between them. The CDR3 is 19 amino acids. Germline CDR1 reads MDHEN; CDR2 reads SYDVKM. The CDR3 sequence: CASSPLGGSSGGTTDTQYF. In DNA form, the CDR3 reads TGTGCCAGCAGTCCTCTGGGTGGGAGTAGCGGAGGCACCACAGATACGCAGTATTTT.

The rearrangement uses TRBV6-1 and TRBJ2-5, with a possible D match to TRBD2 (6 bases). V lost 6 bases, J lost 0 bases, and 14 bases lay in between. From germline, CDR1 is MNHNS and CDR2 SASEGT. This CDR3 contains 15 residues. The CDR3 loop reads CASRREALYQETQYF. Written as DNA, the CDR3 is TGTGCCAGCAGGAGGGAGGCACTGTACCAAGAGACCCAGTACTTC.